One and the same sample provided the 11 T cell receptor beta chains below, sequenced in a study of CD8+CD57+ T cells in acquired aplastic anemia (dated by TCRdb to 2016 to 2019). Patients chosen for sequencing had shown expansion of CD8+CD57+ cells by flow cytometry. Sequencing used an Illumina HiSeq 2000. Genomic DNA was used as template for profiling of TCR beta VDJ combinations and CDR3 sequences. TCRdb trimmed the raw reads at Q25, called clones with MiXCR and kept productive beta chains. Entries are consolidated by CDR3 protein sequence, retaining the most common genes and DNA. Present in this sample are fewer than 200,000 distinct CDR3 sequences, under 50% of which were seen just once. About 1.7% of the sample comes from the top ten. Material: sorted CD4+, CD8+, or CD8+CD57+ T cells (not recorded which) from PBMCs. Receptor source: a human donor with aplastic anemia.

The sample holds many counts of this clonotype. The rearrangement links TRBV11-3 to TRBJ2-1; no reliable D call. Between the trimmed V and J ends, which lost 4 bases and 10 bases, there was a span of 8 bases. Germline V CDR1 and CDR2: SGHNT, YENEEA. The CDR3 extends over 11 amino acids. As DNA, the CDR3 is TGTGCCAGCAGCTCCGGTAGGGAGCAGTTCTTC. Residues: CASSSGREQFF.

This clonotype was counted many times. This sequence joins TRBV5-1 and TRBJ1-6, with D hard to call. The CDR3 runs to 15 residues. With 2 bases removed from V and 8 bases from J, the gap between germline ends came to 14 bases. Germline V gene lookup returns CDR1 SGHRS and CDR2 YFSETQ. The CDR3 DNA reads TGCGCCAGCAGCTTAGTAGGGAACGATGATTCACCCCTCCACTTT. It yields the protein CASSLVGNDDSPLHF.

This clonotype was counted only a few times. The chain carries TRBV6-1 and TRBJ2-4; tentatively, D is TRBD1 or TRBD2 (5 bases each). CDR1 and CDR2 (germline): MNHNS, SASEGT. This CDR3 region has 15 residues. Trimming removed 6 bases at V and 8 bases at J, with 20 bases between. The CDR3 reads CASRRDGSQGDIQYF. The DNA of the CDR3 is TGTGCCAGCAGAAGGGACGGTAGCCAGGGCGACATTCAGTACTTC.

Points on this clonotype: A much larger clone is a single base away; this may be a read error. The chain carries TRBV20-1 and TRBJ2-7; 7 bases align to TRBD2. V was clipped by 4 bases and J by 2 bases; unmatched bases: 8. Germline V gene data show CDR1 as DFQATT and CDR2 as SNEGSKA (reference sequence). The CDR3 spans 14 residues. The CDR3 DNA reads as TGCAGTGCTACAGGCGGGAGAGACACCTACGAGCAGTACTTC. Translation gives CSATGGRDTYEQYF.

This chain links TRBV10-3 with TRBJ1-2; perhaps TRBD1 as D (5 bases). There are 15 residues in the CDR3. Between the trimmed V and J ends, which lost 2 bases and 6 bases, there was a span of 16 bases. The germline V gene has CDR1 ENHRY and CDR2 SYGVKD. The DNA for the CDR3 is TGTGCCATCAGTGAGGGTAGAAGGACATCCGATGGCTACACCTTC. This encodes CAISEGRRTSDGYTF.

The chain is built from TRBV2 and TRBJ2-3, with D tentatively TRBD2 (5 bases). CDR3 length equals 15 residues. Germline V gene lookup returns CDR1 SNHLY and CDR2 FYNNEI. Trimming removed 5 bases from V and 2 bases from J, with 14 bases in between. CDR3 DNA sequence: TGTGCCAGCAGTTTAAGAGCGGCCACCACAGATACGCAGTATTTT. It yields the protein CASSLRAATTDTQYF.

In this sample, this clonotype turned up a few times. V and J are TRBV24-1 and TRBJ2-2; D may be TRBD1 (6 bases). V lost 8 bases and J lost 0, with 9 bases in between. The CDR3 is 14 residues long. From germline, CDR1 is KGHDR and CDR2 SFDVKD. CDR3 bases: TGTGCCACCATGGACAGCCCGAACACCGGGGAGCTGTTTTTT. Amino acid sequence: CATMDSPNTGELFF.

In this sample, this clonotype turned up a few times. Sequence at one end of the junction differs from germline and may be a read error. The V call is TRBV10-3, the J call TRBJ2-7, with 13 bases that match TRBD2. The CDR3 length is 16 residues. The germline V gene has CDR1 ENHRY and CDR2 SYGVKD. This CDR3 reads CAISETGTSGTYEQYF. The CDR3 region has the DNA TGTGCCATCAGTGAGACCGGGACTAGCGGGACCTACGAACAGTACTTC.

With respect to this clonotype: This sequence may be a read error, since a much larger clone differs from it by one base. The J gene is TRBJ1-1, the V gene TRBV13; tentative D call: TRBD1 (5 bases). The CDR3 runs 11 residues. The germline V gene has CDR1 PRHDT and CDR2 FYEKMQ (reference sequence). The CDR3 DNA reads as TGTGCCAGCTCAATCGGGGGTGAAGTTTTCTTT. Its translation is CASSIGGEVFF. Filled out from reference TRBV13 and TRBJ1-1, the complete variable domain reads AAGVIQSPRHLIKEKRETATLKCYPIPRHDTVYWYQQGPGQDPQFLISFYEKMQSDKGSIPDRFSAQQFSDYHSELNMSSLELGDSALYFCASSIGGEVFFGQGTRLTVV.

The chain couples TRBV7-8 to TRBJ1-6, with D possibly matching TRBD1 (5 bases). CDR1 SGHVS and CDR2 FQNEAQ come from the germline V gene. V lost 1 base and J 7 bases, leaving 11 bases between the germline ends. There are 15 residues in the CDR3. The CDR3 DNA reads TGTGCCAGCAGCTTAGTGGGGACTGGGAATTCACCCCTCCACTTT. As protein: CASSLVGTGNSPLHF.

In this sample, this clonotype turned up many times. The chain carries TRBV7-3 and TRBJ2-7, with a tentative D call TRBD1 (7 bases). The CDR3 consists of 15 residues. Trimming pared 5 bases from V and 3 bases from J, leaving 17 bases between. Germline lookup yields CDR1 SGHTA and CDR2 FQGTGA. DNA of the CDR3: TGTGCCAGCAGCCCCGGAGGGGGCAGGATCTACGAGCAGTACTTC. Translating gives CASSPGGGRIYEQYF.